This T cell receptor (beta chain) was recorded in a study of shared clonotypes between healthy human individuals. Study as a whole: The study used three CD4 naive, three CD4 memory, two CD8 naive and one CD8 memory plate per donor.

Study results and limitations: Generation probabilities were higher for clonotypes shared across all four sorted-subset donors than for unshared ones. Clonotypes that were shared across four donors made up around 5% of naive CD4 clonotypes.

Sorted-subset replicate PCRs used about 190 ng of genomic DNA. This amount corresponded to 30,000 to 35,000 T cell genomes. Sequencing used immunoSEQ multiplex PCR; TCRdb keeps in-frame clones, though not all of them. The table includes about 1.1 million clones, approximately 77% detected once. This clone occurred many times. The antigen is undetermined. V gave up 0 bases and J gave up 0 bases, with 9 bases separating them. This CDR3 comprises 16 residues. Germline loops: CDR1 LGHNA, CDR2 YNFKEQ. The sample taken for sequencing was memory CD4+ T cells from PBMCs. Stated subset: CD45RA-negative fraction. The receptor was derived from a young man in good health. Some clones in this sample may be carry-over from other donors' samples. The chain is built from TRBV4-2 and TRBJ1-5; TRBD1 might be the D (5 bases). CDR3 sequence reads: CASSQESGYSNQPQHF. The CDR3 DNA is TGTGCCAGCAGCCAAGAGTCAGGGTATAGCAATCAGCCCCAGCATTTT.